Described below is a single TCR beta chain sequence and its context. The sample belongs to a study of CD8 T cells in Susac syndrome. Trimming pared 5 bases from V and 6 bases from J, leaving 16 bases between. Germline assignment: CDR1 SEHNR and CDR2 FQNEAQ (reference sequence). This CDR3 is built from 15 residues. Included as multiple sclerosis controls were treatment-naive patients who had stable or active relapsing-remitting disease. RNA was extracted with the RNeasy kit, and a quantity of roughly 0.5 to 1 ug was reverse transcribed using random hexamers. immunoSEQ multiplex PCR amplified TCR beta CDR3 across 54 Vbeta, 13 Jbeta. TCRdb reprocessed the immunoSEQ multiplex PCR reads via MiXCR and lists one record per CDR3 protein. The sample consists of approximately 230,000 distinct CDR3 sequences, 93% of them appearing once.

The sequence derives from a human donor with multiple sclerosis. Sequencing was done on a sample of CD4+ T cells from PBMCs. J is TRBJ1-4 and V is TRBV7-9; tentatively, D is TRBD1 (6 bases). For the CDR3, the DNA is TGTGCCAGCAGCACCCAGGGGATAGTAGATGAAAAACTGTTTTTT. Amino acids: CASSTQGIVDEKLFF. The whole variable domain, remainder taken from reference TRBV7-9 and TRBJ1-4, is DTGVSQNPRHKITKRGQNVTFRCDPISEHNRLYWYRQTLGQGPEFLTYFQNEAQLEKSRLLSDRFSAERPKGSFSTLEIQRTEQGDSAMYLCASSTQGIVDEKLFFGSGTQLSVL.